The 21 T cell receptor beta chains below were found in one sample sequenced in a study of blood T cell repertoires in COVID-19. The data were produced by immunoSEQ multiplex PCR, yet TCRdb's version contains in-frame clones alone and is incomplete. The table includes a few hundred thousand clones, approximately 86% detected once. Sequencing input: peripheral blood. The receptor set was obtained from an older woman with active or convalescent COVID-19.

The V and J genes are TRBV7-9 and TRBJ1-1; 7 nucleotides agree with TRBD1. Per the germline V gene, CDR1 is SEHNR and CDR2 is FQNEAQ (reference sequence). This CDR3 has 15 residues. The trim removed 1 base at V and 5 bases at J, leaving 7 bases unmatched. CDR3 sequence (DNA): TGTGCCAGCAGCTTAGGACAGGGAGGATGGACTGAAGCTTTCTTT. Translation gives CASSLGQGGWTEAFF.

CDR3 region: CASGSIGEGRITGELFF. The CDR3 DNA reads as TGTGCCTCGGGGTCGATCGGGGAGGGGAGAATCACCGGGGAGCTGTTTTTT. The chain carries TRBV9 and TRBJ2-2, with 7 nucleotides matching TRBD2. The CDR3 runs to 17 residues. The V and J ends lost 10 bases and 4 bases, in that order; junction bases with no gene match: 19. Germline V CDR1 and CDR2: SGDLS, YYNGEE.

The chain links TRBV5-1 to TRBJ2-3; 7 bases match TRBD1. Germline V gene data show CDR1 as SGHRS and CDR2 as YFSETQ. V shed 2 bases and J 10 bases; nucleotides not matched to a gene: 13. The CDR3 is 15 amino acids. CDR3 protein: CASSFRGTPEVAQYF. CDR3 coding DNA: TGCGCCAGCAGCTTCAGGGGGACCCCCGAGGTAGCGCAGTATTTT.

This chain uses TRBV5-6 with TRBJ1-6; the D is unclear. The germline V gene has CDR1 SGHDT and CDR2 YYEEEE. This CDR3 has 15 amino acids. Trimming stripped 0 bases from V and 6 bases from J, with 10 bases between. Here the CDR3 DNA reads TGTGCCAGCAGCTTGGTGGAGTACTCTAATTCACCCCTCCACTTT. Its protein product is CASSLVEYSNSPLHF.

V and J are TRBV15 and TRBJ1-2; D is unresolved. Germline loops: CDR1 LNHNV, CDR2 YYDKDF (reference sequence). V was pared by 1 base and J by 4 bases, with 10 bases between. CDR3 length: 14 amino acids. The CDR3 DNA follows: TGTGCCACCAGCAGAGGTGGGAGTCTCTATGGCTACACCTTC. Its protein product is CATSRGGSLYGYTF.

The chain is built from TRBV19 and TRBJ1-1; tentative D call: TRBD1 (5 bases). The CDR3 spans 14 residues. Trimming removed 7 bases from V and 2 bases from J, with 14 bases in between. Germline CDR1 and CDR2: LNHDA and SQIVND (reference sequence). CDR3 in DNA: TGTGCCAGTATCCCTGGGGGGTTCAACACTGAAGCTTTCTTT. Its protein is CASIPGGFNTEAFF.

The chain combines TRBV6-5 with TRBJ1-4, with D maybe TRBD1 (5 bases). The CDR3 loop spans 16 amino acids. Deletions cut 0 bases from V and 4 bases from J, with 12 bases between. Germline CDR1 and CDR2: MNHEY and SVGAGI. The CDR3 DNA sequence: TGTGCCAGCAGTTACTCGATCCAAGGGGTTAATGAAAAACTGTTTTTT. It yields the protein CASSYSIQGVNEKLFF.

This clone has only a few counts. J is TRBJ2-3 and V is TRBV27; D gene unclear. V dropped 2 bases and J dropped 0 bases, with 12 bases sitting between them. The CDR3 sequence is 16 residues long. Germline CDR1 reads MNHEY; CDR2 reads SMNVEV (reference sequence). In DNA, the CDR3 is TGTGCCAGCAGTTTAATTCGGCTAGGTAGCACAGATACGCAGTATTTT. It yields the protein CASSLIRLGSTDTQYF.

This clone showed up just a few times. V and J are TRBV12-5 and TRBJ1-6; 10 bases agree with TRBD1. There are 15 residues in the CDR3. The germline gives CDR1 LGHNT, CDR2 FRNRAP. The ends lost 4 bases at V and 6 bases at J; junction bases unmatched: 3. The CDR3, as DNA: TGTGCTAGTGGTTCGGGACAGGGGATTAATTCACCCCTCCACTTT. Its translation: CASGSGQGINSPLHF.

This chain joins TRBV7-2 and TRBJ1-6; TRBD1 agrees at 10 bases. The CDR3 runs to 16 residues. Per germline, CDR1 SGHTA and CDR2 FQGNSA. The ends lost 2 bases at V and 9 bases at J; junction bases unmatched: 7. The CDR3 sequence: CASSLRGQGKGSPLHF. The CDR3 coding sequence is TGTGCCAGCAGCTTAAGGGGACAGGGGAAGGGTTCACCCCTCCACTTT.

The gene calls are TRBV5-1 and TRBJ1-1; D is unclear. The CDR3 runs to 15 residues. V lost 0 bases to trimming and J lost 6 bases, with 15 bases between them. The germline V gene has CDR1 SGHRS and CDR2 YFSETQ. CDR3 in amino acids: CASSLEEGRHAEAFF. DNA of the CDR3: TGCGCCAGCAGCTTGGAGGAGGGAAGGCACGCTGAAGCTTTCTTT.

The chain couples TRBV19 to TRBJ2-1; 9 bases are a match to TRBD2. CDR3 length: 15 amino acids. V was pared by 4 bases and J by 5 bases, with 6 bases of the junction left unmatched. Germline CDR1 LNHDA, CDR2 SQIVND (reference sequence). This chain's CDR3 is CASSSWLAGNNEQFF. Here the CDR3 DNA reads TGTGCCAGTAGTAGTTGGCTAGCGGGGAACAATGAGCAGTTCTTC.

The V call is TRBV3-1 (or the pseudogene TRBV3-2), the J call TRBJ2-5; D remains ambiguous. The germline V gene encodes CDR1 LGHDT and CDR2 YNNKEL (reference sequence). V was shortened by 1 base and J by 4 bases, with 13 bases between the two germline ends. This CDR3 comprises 15 residues. The CDR3 coding sequence is TGTGCCAGCAGCCAAGGGCATAGCCCCCCAGAGACCCAGTACTTC. The encoded protein is CASSQGHSPPETQYF.

The table lists this clone with a count of one. The V and J genes are TRBV7-9 and TRBJ1-5; D gene uncertain. Between the trimmed V and J ends, which lost 2 bases and 0 bases, there was a span of 5 bases. The CDR3 has 14 amino acids. Germline V gives CDR1 SEHNR, CDR2 FQNEAQ (reference sequence). DNA of the CDR3: TGTGCCAGCAGCTTACGGGATAGCAATCAGCCCCAGCATTTT. It yields the protein CASSLRDSNQPQHF.

The gene calls are TRBV5-6 and TRBJ1-2; tentative D call: TRBD1 (6 bases). Germline V gives CDR1 SGHDT, CDR2 YYEEEE. The CDR3 has 14 amino acids. V was pared by 2 bases and J by 8 bases, with 16 bases between. CDR3 sequence: CASSFRQVKSGYTF. The CDR3 nucleotides are TGTGCCAGCAGCTTCCGACAGGTAAAAAGCGGCTACACCTTC.

The rearrangement links TRBV11-3 to TRBJ2-5; possibly TRBD1 for D (6 bases). The CDR3 has 15 residues. Trimming removed 5 bases from V and 0 bases from J, with 13 bases in between. Per germline, CDR1 SGHNT and CDR2 YENEEA. The CDR3 protein is CASSRSTGYQETQYF. The DNA for the CDR3 is TGTGCCAGCAGCCGATCCACAGGGTACCAAGAGACCCAGTACTTC.

J is TRBJ1-2 and V is TRBV5-1; perhaps TRBD1 as D (6 bases). Germline V lookup: CDR1 SGHRS, CDR2 YFSETQ. The CDR3 extends over 17 amino acids. V lost 4 bases and J lost 3, with 22 bases in between. DNA for the CDR3: TGCGCCAGCAGCAAGGACAGCCTGGGCCCGGTTTACTATGGCTACACCTTC. Translated, it gives CASSKDSLGPVYYGYTF.

This sequence joins TRBV9 and TRBJ1-2; TRBD1 aligns across 9 bases. V was pared by 7 bases and J by 7 bases, with 5 bases of the junction left unmatched. Germline assignment: CDR1 SGDLS and CDR2 YYNGEE. The CDR3 length is 12 residues. The CDR3 DNA reads as TGTGCCAGCCTTGGACAGGGGCTTGGCTACACCTTC. Encoded protein: CASLGQGLGYTF.

This clone was seen only once. The rearrangement joins TRBV7-6 to TRBJ2-7; D is unresolved. Germline values: CDR1 SGHVS, CDR2 FNYEAQ. Trimming took off 1 base at V and 0 bases at J, with 7 bases between the two ends. The CDR3 loop spans 14 amino acids. Here the CDR3 DNA reads TGTGCCAGCAGCTTAGGGCAGAACTCCTACGAGCAGTACTTC. Protein product: CASSLGQNSYEQYF.

The gene calls are TRBV25-1 and TRBJ1-2; D might be TRBD1 (5 bases). Germline lookup yields CDR1 MGHDK and CDR2 SYGVNS. The CDR3 is made up of 13 amino acids. V lost 1 base to trimming and J lost 6 bases, with 9 bases between them. The CDR3: CASSEFPGHGYTF. The CDR3 nucleotides are TGTGCCAGCAGTGAATTCCCAGGGCATGGCTACACCTTC.

V usage is TRBV19 and J usage is TRBJ1-1, with D tentatively TRBD1 (5 bases). The CDR3 has 12 residues. Germline loops: CDR1 LNHDA, CDR2 SQIVND (reference sequence). In nucleotides, the CDR3 is TGTTCGACTACTTCGGGGGTCGCTGAAGCTTTCTTT. It yields the protein CSTTSGVAEAFF.